The next 16 T cell receptor beta chains were all read from a single sample in a study of blood T cells in healthy people across ages. It was with a sample-barcoded 5' primer and a J-beta primer mix that a second PCR of roughly 7 to 12 cycles was run. Using its own MiXCR run on the 5' RACE reads, TCRdb lists one record per CDR3 protein. The data hold hundreds of thousands of distinct CDR3 sequences, with 20% to 25% observed a single time. What was sequenced was blood. These receptors were collected from an older man in good health.

This clonotype was seen many times. The chain couples TRBV6-5 to TRBJ1-5; a possible D gene is TRBD1 (5 bases). Germline CDR1 and CDR2: MNHEY and SVGAGI. Trimming took 4 bases from V and 0 from J, leaving 7 bases between them. This CDR3 contains 14 residues. The CDR3 spells CASSSGSSNQPQHF. As DNA, the CDR3 is TGTGCCAGCAGTTCAGGGAGTAGCAATCAGCCCCAGCATTTT.

The CDR3 here is CASSQGPQGYEQFF. CDR3 DNA sequence: TGTGCCAGCAGCCAAGGTCCGCAGGGCTATGAGCAGTTCTTC. The chain couples TRBV3-1 to TRBJ2-1; maybe TRBD1 (5 bases). The CDR3 extends over 14 amino acids. With 1 base removed from V and 8 bases from J, the gap between germline ends came to 12 bases. Germline CDR1 and CDR2: LGHDT and YNNKEL (reference sequence).

This clonotype was seen only a few times. The rearrangement joins TRBV19 to TRBJ2-5; maybe TRBD2 (5 bases). Germline CDR1 and CDR2: LNHDA and SQIVND (reference sequence). Trimming removed 6 bases from V and 4 bases from J, with 9 bases in between. The CDR3 loop spans 12 amino acids. The CDR3 nucleotides read TGTGCCAGTAGCGGGATTACAGAGACCCAGTACTTC. This gives the protein CASSGITETQYF.

The J gene is TRBJ2-1, the V gene TRBV10-2; tentatively, D is TRBD2 (6 bases). The germline V gene has CDR1 WSHSY and CDR2 SAAADI. This CDR3 is built from 14 residues. Trimming removed 0 bases at V and 8 bases at J, with 11 bases between. CDR3 in DNA: TGCGCCAGCAGTGAGTCGATTGGAGGGCATGAGCAGTTCTTC. Protein sequence: CASSESIGGHEQFF.

In this sample, this clonotype turned up many times. The chain uses TRBV28 and TRBJ2-1, with D perhaps matching TRBD1 (6 bases). The CDR3 is made up of 11 amino acids. The germline gives CDR1 MDHEN, CDR2 SYDVKM. The germline V and J ends were trimmed by 8 bases and 4 bases, with 6 bases remaining between them. The CDR3 region has the DNA TGTGCCAGCGGGACATACAATGAGCAGTTCTTC. It encodes CASGTYNEQFF.

V is TRBV5-1 and J is TRBJ2-5; the match to TRBD1 covers 7 bases. With V trimmed by 2 bases and J by 2 bases, 6 bases remained unmatched. CDR1 is SGHRS, CDR2 YFSETQ, per germline. This CDR3 is built from 15 residues. The CDR3 is CASSLQTGIQETQYF. CDR3 nucleotides: TGCGCCAGCAGCTTACAGACAGGGATACAAGAGACCCAGTACTTC.

The rearrangement joins TRBV10-3 to TRBJ2-5, with no clear D. V lost 6 bases to trimming and J lost 3 bases, with 8 bases between them. This CDR3 is built from 12 residues. Germline values: CDR1 ENHRY, CDR2 SYGVKD. This chain's CDR3 is CAISFSEETQYF. DNA of the CDR3: TGTGCCATCAGCTTTAGTGAAGAGACCCAGTACTTC.

The CDR3, as DNA: TGCAGTGCTAGCGGGACAGGGGACACAGATACGCAGTATTTT. This gives the protein CSASGTGDTDTQYF. The chain is built from TRBV20-1 and TRBJ2-3; 10 bases are shared with TRBD1. The CDR3 is 14 amino acids. Germline V gene lookup returns CDR1 DFQATT and CDR2 SNEGSKA (reference sequence). Losses at the gene ends were 3 bases for V and 2 bases for J; bases not matched to a gene: 2.

The gene calls are TRBV7-2 and TRBJ1-3; tentative D call: TRBD1 (6 bases). Germline V gene lookup returns CDR1 SGHTA and CDR2 FQGNSA. V was clipped by 3 bases and J by 2 bases, with 14 bases between them. The CDR3 sequence is 16 residues long. CDR3 in amino acids: CASSFGGPVTGNTIYF. CDR3 in DNA: TGTGCCAGCAGCTTTGGGGGCCCGGTGACTGGAAACACCATATATTTT.

This sequence joins TRBV24-1 and TRBJ2-7; the match to TRBD2 covers 11 bases. Germline CDR1 reads KGHDR; CDR2 reads SFDVKD. Trimming at V came to 8 bases and at J to 0 bases, leaving 14 bases not matched to a gene. The CDR3 has 18 residues. The CDR3 sequence is CATINMLAGGLSSYEQYV. For the CDR3, the DNA is TGTGCCACCATAAATATGCTAGCGGGAGGTTTGAGCTCCTACGAGCAGTACGTC.

The chain employs TRBV6-6 and TRBJ1-4, with TRBD1 matching 8 bases. This CDR3 has 16 amino acids. After removal of 7 bases from V and 0 bases from J, the junction contained 7 bases not matched to a gene. Germline CDR1 is MNHNY and CDR2 is SVGAGI (reference sequence). This CDR3 is CASIKTGASTNEKLFF. The CDR3 bases are TGTGCCAGCATAAAGACAGGGGCTTCAACTAATGAAAAACTGTTTTTT.

This clonotype was seen only once. This sequence joins TRBV20-1 and TRBJ1-3; D remains ambiguous. This CDR3 contains 16 residues. Deletions cut 0 bases from V and 0 bases from J, with 12 bases between. The germline V gene encodes CDR1 DFQATT and CDR2 SNEGSKA (reference sequence). Here the CDR3 DNA reads TGCAGTGCTAGAGACAGCTCGACCCTCTCTGGAAACACCATATATTTT. It encodes CSARDSSTLSGNTIYF.

This clonotype appeared a few times. The genes are TRBV18 and TRBJ1-5; D is perhaps TRBD1 (6 bases). V was pared by 2 bases and J by 1 base, with 12 bases between. CDR3 length equals 16 residues. The germline gives CDR1 KGHSH, CDR2 LQKENI. The CDR3 coding sequence is TGTGCCAGCTCACCAAGGGGGGGCACGAGCAATCAGCCCCAGCATTTT. This codes for CASSPRGGTSNQPQHF.

This clonotype was seen a handful of times. The chain carries TRBV20-1 and TRBJ1-2, with 7 positions matching TRBD1. Unmatched junction bases numbered 11, after V lost 6 bases and J lost 1 base. Germline V gene sequence: CDR1 DFQATT, CDR2 SNEGSKA (reference sequence). The CDR3 has 15 residues. The CDR3 DNA reads as TGCAGTGCCCCAGGGGGGAGAGTGGGTAACTATGGCTACACCTTC. Its protein is CSAPGGRVGNYGYTF.

This chain links TRBV6-2 or TRBV6-3 with TRBJ1-5; 7 bases match TRBD1. V was clipped by 6 bases and J by 6 bases; unmatched bases: 11. Germline values: CDR1 MNHEY, CDR2 SVGEGT. The length of the CDR3 is 15 residues. CDR3 protein: CASRPPEGAIQPQHF. DNA of the CDR3: TGTGCCAGCAGACCCCCTGAGGGGGCAATTCAGCCCCAGCATTTT.

This clonotype was recorded a few times. This sequence joins TRBV6-5 and TRBJ2-1, with 11 bases matching TRBD2. The CDR3 extends over 17 amino acids. The germline V gene has CDR1 MNHEY and CDR2 SVGAGI. Losses at the gene ends were 0 bases for V and 4 bases for J; bases not matched to a gene: 5. Here the CDR3 DNA reads TGTGCCAGCAGTTACTCTCTAGCGGGAGGTTTGTACAATGAGCAGTTCTTC. It specifies CASSYSLAGGLYNEQFF.